This T cell receptor beta chain was found in a study of T-cell reconstitution after alpha-beta-depleted transplantation in children. Trimming at V came to 5 bases and at J to 4 bases, leaving 5 bases not matched to a gene. Germline V gene lookup returns CDR1 DFQATT and CDR2 SNEGSKA (reference sequence). There are 13 residues in the CDR3. The TCRbeta library incorporated unique molecular identifiers. One entry per CDR3 protein results from TCRdb running MiXCR on the PCR reads. Of about half a million distinct CDR3 sequences listed, around 13% are singletons. This clonotype has a handful of counts. This TCR was recovered from a human donor who donated a stem cell graft to a child with combined immunodeficiency. This specimen was PBMCs from the stem cell graft donor, taken from the stem cell graft. The rearrangement joins TRBV20-1 to TRBJ2-7; 10 nucleotides agree with TRBD2. The CDR3: CSASSGRRYEQYF. The CDR3 nucleotides read TGCAGTGCTTCTAGCGGGAGAAGGTACGAGCAGTACTTC.